The 30 T cell receptor beta chains reported below all come from one sample, sequenced in a study of cytomegalovirus exposure and HLA in healthy donors. The PCR made use of 60 Vbeta and 13 Jbeta primers. Some clones are missing from TCRdb's copy, which holds only in-frame ones; the method was immunoSEQ multiplex PCR. The sample has under 100,000 clones; 55% to 75% are singletons. Material for sequencing was PBMCs. These receptors were obtained from a woman in her fifties or sixties in good health and CMV-seropositive.

V gene TRBV2 combines with J gene TRBJ2-1; 8 nucleotides match TRBD2. V was clipped by 7 bases and J by 5 bases; unmatched bases: 10. Germline CDR1 and CDR2: SNHLY and FYNNEI. CDR3 length: 15 residues. The CDR3 bases are TGTGCCAGCACCGCGGGGGGCTTCGGGAACAATGAGCAGTTCTTC. Its protein product is CASTAGGFGNNEQFF. The variable domain in full, with the rest retrieved from reference TRBV2 and TRBJ2-1, is EPEVTQTPSHQVTQMGQEVILRCVPISNHLYFYWYRQILGQKVEFLVSFYNNEISEKSEIFDDQFSVERPDGSNFTLKIRSTKLEDSAMYFCASTAGGFGNNEQFFGPGTRLTVL.

In its sample, this clone was seen a few times. The rearrangement uses TRBV7-9 and TRBJ2-3; weak D call: TRBD1 (6 bases). Germline V gene sequence: CDR1 SEHNR, CDR2 FQNEAQ (reference sequence). The V end was cut by 6 bases, the J end by 11 bases, with 12 bases between. The CDR3 covers 11 residues. The CDR3 reads CASRGGSRQYF. The CDR3, as DNA: TGTGCCAGCAGAGGGGGTTCCCGGCAGTATTTT.

The chain carries TRBV28 and TRBJ1-5; 7 nucleotides align to TRBD1. V trimming: 7 bases; J trimming: 5 bases; junction bases outside the gene matches: 2. The CDR3 extends over 12 amino acids. Per the germline V gene, CDR1 is MDHEN and CDR2 is SYDVKM. CDR3 nucleotide sequence: TGTGCCAGCAAACAGGGGCATCAGCCCCAGCATTTT. It translates to CASKQGHQPQHF.

The DNA for the CDR3 is TGTGCCAGTAGCCTGATTTCGGGACAGGGTGGTGAAAAACTGTTTTTT. As protein: CASSLISGQGGEKLFF. The rearrangement uses TRBV19 and TRBJ1-4, with TRBD1 matching over 9 bases. CDR1 LNHDA and CDR2 SQIVND come from the germline V gene (reference sequence). This CDR3 region has 16 residues. V was clipped by 6 bases and J by 7 bases; unmatched bases: 12.

The chain combines TRBV11-1 with TRBJ2-2; TRBD2 agrees at 10 bases. Germline V gives CDR1 SGHAT, CDR2 FQDESV (reference sequence). The CDR3 covers 17 residues. V shed 4 bases, J shed 2 bases, and the junction held 7 bases outside the gene matches. The CDR3 nucleotides are TGTGCCAGCAGCTGGCCCCTAGCGGGAGCTAACACCGGGGAGCTGTTTTTT. Its protein is CASSWPLAGANTGELFF.

The CDR3 sequence is CASSPRTGIEAFF. DNA of the CDR3: TGTGCCAGCAGCCCAAGGACAGGAATTGAAGCTTTCTTT. The rearrangement joins TRBV5-4 to TRBJ1-1; the match to TRBD1 covers 7 bases. The CDR3 is 13 residues long. V dropped 4 bases and J dropped 7; count of bases not matched to a gene: 7. Germline V gene lookup returns CDR1 SGHNT and CDR2 YYREEE (reference sequence).

The chain uses TRBV7-6 and TRBJ2-3; 8 nucleotides line up with TRBD2. V trimming: 6 bases; J trimming: 4 bases; junction bases outside the gene matches: 18. CDR1 SGHVS and CDR2 FNYEAQ come from the germline V gene. The CDR3 is 18 amino acids. CDR3: CASRRIWEGTRSSDTQYF. Here the CDR3 DNA reads TGTGCCAGCAGACGCATATGGGAGGGGACTAGAAGTTCAGATACGCAGTATTTT.

This clone was seen a few times. V gene TRBV7-2 combines with J gene TRBJ2-3; perhaps TRBD2 as D (6 bases). Germline V gives CDR1 SGHTA, CDR2 FQGNSA. Trimming took off 1 base at V and 5 bases at J, with 10 bases between the two ends. The CDR3 length is 14 residues. The CDR3 bases are TGTGCCAGCAGCTTAGTTGGGAGGCGAGATACGCAGTATTTT. This codes for CASSLVGRRDTQYF.

The chain uses TRBV7-8 and TRBJ2-7, with TRBD2 as a possible D gene (6 bases). The CDR3 has 15 residues. In germline, CDR1 is SGHVS, CDR2 FQNEAQ. Trimming shortened V by 1 base and J by 4 bases, and 14 bases separated the two germline ends. The CDR3 region is CASSLGRVTIYEQYF. The CDR3 bases are TGTGCCAGCAGCTTAGGGAGGGTCACTATATACGAGCAGTACTTC.

This clone was detected once. The chain carries TRBV7-2 and TRBJ2-7, with D perhaps TRBD1 (6 bases). V lost 1 base and J 11 bases, leaving 9 bases between the germline ends. The CDR3 totals 11 residues. The germline V gene has CDR1 SGHTA and CDR2 FQGNSA. CDR3 coding DNA: TGTGCCAGCAGCTTAGGGACAGTAAAGTACTTC. As protein: CASSLGTVKYF.

This clone was counted a few times. The V call is TRBV13, the J call TRBJ2-3; 10 nucleotides match TRBD2. The CDR3 has 14 residues. Germline CDR1 is PRHDT and CDR2 is FYEKMQ (reference sequence). Trimming cost V 4 bases and J 10 bases; bases outside gene matches: 8. The CDR3, as DNA: TGTGCCAGCAGCTACCAGCGGGAGGGCCTGGCGCAGTATTTT. Translated: CASSYQREGLAQYF.

The chain recombines TRBV13 with TRBJ2-3, with D tentatively TRBD2 (6 bases). Deletions cut 2 bases from V and 1 base from J, with 10 bases between. The CDR3 extends over 15 amino acids. Germline values: CDR1 PRHDT, CDR2 FYEKMQ (reference sequence). CDR3 DNA: TGTGCCAGCAGCTTATTTGGAGGGGGCACAGATACGCAGTATTTT. Its protein is CASSLFGGGTDTQYF.

The chain uses TRBV5-6 and TRBJ1-2, with D hard to call. The CDR3 has 11 residues. CDR1 SGHDT and CDR2 YYEEEE come from the germline V gene. The CDR3 protein is CLSPFNYGYTF. In DNA form, the CDR3 reads TGTCTTAGTCCTTTTAACTATGGCTACACCTTC. Full variable domain (rest looked up from reference TRBV5-6 and TRBJ1-2): DAGVTQSPTHLIKTRGQQVTLRCSPKSGHDTVSWYQQALGQGPQFIFQYYEEEERQRGNFPDRFSGHQFPNYSSELNVNALLLGDSALYLCLSPFNYGYTFGSGTRLTVV.

CDR3: CASSSHRAWEPQHF. The CDR3 coding sequence is TGTGCCAGCAGTTCCCACAGGGCGTGGGAACCCCAGCATTTT. The chain joins TRBV28 to TRBJ1-5, with D maybe TRBD1 (6 bases). CDR1 is MDHEN and CDR2 is SYDVKM in the germline V gene. CDR3 length: 14 amino acids. V lost 4 bases and J 10 bases, leaving 17 bases between the germline ends.

The chain is built from TRBV2 and TRBJ1-1; weak D call: TRBD1 (5 bases). Germline loops: CDR1 SNHLY, CDR2 FYNNEI. V lost 11 bases to trimming and J lost 0 bases, with 13 bases between them. The CDR3 has 13 residues. The CDR3 nucleotides are TGTGCCGGTGGCGGGACGCTGAACACTGAAGCTTTCTTT. As protein: CAGGGTLNTEAFF.

In regard to this clone: Sequence at one end of the junction differs from germline and may be a read error. The rearrangement joins TRBV9 to TRBJ2-1, with 12 bases fitting TRBD2. The germline V gene encodes CDR1 SGDLS and CDR2 YYNGEE. The CDR3 extends over 16 amino acids. In DNA form, the CDR3 reads TGTGCCAGCAGCGTACTAGCGGGAGGGGGGGACAATAAGCAGTTCTTC. Translated, it gives CASSVLAGGGDNKQFF.

The chain couples TRBV5-6 to TRBJ1-1; TRBD1 might be the D (6 bases). This CDR3 is 15 amino acids long. Germline lookup yields CDR1 SGHDT and CDR2 YYEEEE. Trimming left V 4 bases short and J 3 bases short, with 16 bases between. DNA for the CDR3: TGTGCCAGCAGCCTGCCCGACAGGACGCACACTGAAGCTTTCTTT. As protein: CASSLPDRTHTEAFF.

The CDR3 nucleotides read TGTGCCAGCAGTCGTTATGAGCAGTTCTTC. Translation: CASSRYEQFF. The chain carries TRBV28 and TRBJ2-1; D gene ambiguous. The CDR3 has 10 amino acids. Per germline, CDR1 MDHEN and CDR2 SYDVKM. With 5 bases removed from V and 8 bases from J, the gap between germline ends came to 4 bases.

The V and J genes are TRBV14 and TRBJ2-6; a weak D match, TRBD2 (6 bases). Germline V gene data show CDR1 as SGHDN and CDR2 as FVKESK. V was trimmed by 4 bases and J by 1 base, leaving 11 bases between them. The length of the CDR3 is 16 residues. The CDR3 region is CASSRWAGSGANVLTF. CDR3 nucleotide sequence: TGTGCCAGCAGCCGATGGGCGGGATCTGGGGCCAACGTCCTGACTTTC. The full variable domain, in which reference TRBV14 and TRBJ2-6 provide the parts outside the CDR3, is EAGVTQFPSHSVIEKGQTVTLRCDPISGHDNLYWYRRVMGKEIKFLLHFVKESKQDESGMPNNRFLAERTGGTYSTLKVQPAELEDSGVYFCASSRWAGSGANVLTFGAGSRLTVL.

V is TRBV27 and J is TRBJ1-4; D is perhaps TRBD1 (5 bases). The CDR3 runs to 18 residues. Per the germline V gene, CDR1 is MNHEY and CDR2 is SMNVEV (reference sequence). The ends were cut back, 0 bases at V and 10 bases at J, with 24 bases in the middle. CDR3 bases: TGTGCCAGCAGTTTATCGAGTTTAGGACCTGAAGGGGATGGAAAACTGTTTTTT. Translation gives CASSLSSLGPEGDGKLFF.

The chain joins TRBV9 to TRBJ1-6, with TRBD1 matching over 7 bases. Unmatched junction bases numbered 2, after V lost 2 bases and J lost 6 bases. In germline, CDR1 is SGDLS, CDR2 YYNGEE. This CDR3 is 14 amino acids long. CDR3 sequence reads: CASSVGTANSPLHF. CDR3 nucleotide sequence: TGTGCCAGCAGCGTTGGGACAGCTAATTCACCCCTCCACTTT. Using reference TRBV9 and TRBJ1-6 for the parts outside the CDR3, the full variable domain is DSGVTQTPKHLITATGQRVTLRCSPRSGDLSVYWYQQSLDQGLQFLIQYYNGEERAKGNILERFSAQQFPDLHSELNLSSLELGDSALYFCASSVGTANSPLHFGNGTRLTVT.

The gene calls are TRBV5-4 and TRBJ2-5; TRBD1 agrees at 9 bases. From germline, CDR1 is SGHNT and CDR2 YYREEE (reference sequence). The junction had 7 bases not matched to a gene; V was cut back by 2 bases and J by 5 bases. This CDR3 spans 15 amino acids. The CDR3 DNA is TGTGCCAGCAGCTTAGGACAGGGGATAGGGGAGACCCAGTACTTC. As protein: CASSLGQGIGETQYF.

The chain carries TRBV27 and TRBJ2-7; 11 bases match TRBD2. The J segment lost 6 bases and the V segment lost 4 bases, leaving 8 bases of the junction unmatched. The germline V gene has CDR1 MNHEY and CDR2 SMNVEV (reference sequence). This CDR3 comprises 15 residues. CDR3 nucleotides: TGTGCCAGCAGTTCCTATAGCGGGAGGGGTTCCGAGCAGTACTTC. This encodes CASSSYSGRGSEQYF.

J is TRBJ2-1 and V is TRBV11-2; 8 bases agree with TRBD2. The length of the CDR3 is 15 residues. V lost 2 bases to trimming and J lost 4 bases; unmatched junction nucleotides: 4. Germline assignment: CDR1 SGHAT and CDR2 FQNNGV. Here the CDR3 DNA reads TGTGCCAGCAGCTTAAGACTAGCGTCGTACAATGAGCAGTTCTTC. Translation: CASSLRLASYNEQFF.

The J gene is TRBJ2-5, the V gene TRBV29-1, with 9 bases lining up with TRBD1. The J call could be wrong; TRBJ2-7 is a better fit for the DNA end. The germline gives CDR1 SQVTM, CDR2 ANQGSEA. This CDR3 comprises 12 residues. The CDR3: CSAGDRGYEQYF. CDR3 bases: TGCAGCGCCGGCGACAGGGGGTACGAGCAGTACTTC.

This sequence joins TRBV7-2 and TRBJ2-5; maybe TRBD2 (6 bases). Germline V CDR1 and CDR2: SGHTA, FQGNSA. The CDR3 has 12 residues. Trimming removed 4 bases at V and 5 bases at J, with 8 bases between. CDR3 DNA sequence: TGTGCCAGCAGCTCCAGCGGGGAGACCCAGTACTTC. Amino acids: CASSSSGETQYF.

The chain couples TRBV19 to TRBJ2-2; 8 bases fit TRBD1. The germline V gene encodes CDR1 LNHDA and CDR2 SQIVND (reference sequence). The CDR3 is made up of 15 amino acids. The V and J ends lost 7 bases and 1 base, in that order; junction bases with no gene match: 5. The CDR3 loop reads CASTSGTGNTGELFF. Here the CDR3 DNA reads TGTGCCAGTACCTCCGGGACAGGGAACACCGGGGAGCTGTTTTTT.

The rearrangement uses TRBV5-1 and TRBJ1-1, with TRBD1 as a possible D gene (6 bases). V lost 4 bases, J lost 5 bases, and 18 bases lay in between. The CDR3 extends over 15 amino acids. The germline V gene encodes CDR1 SGHRS and CDR2 YFSETQ. The CDR3 is CASSLRGDSGTEAFF. The CDR3 nucleotides are TGCGCCAGCAGCCTCAGGGGTGATTCAGGGACTGAAGCTTTCTTT.

Of note for this clone: The conserved final phenylalanine or tryptophan is absent from the CDR3, which likely points to a read error. It is unclear where the CDR3 begins or ends on the DNA, so no DNA is shown, and the CDR3 is as TCRdb lists it. This chain links TRBV28 with TRBJ2-7; TRBD2 is the table's D call, not checked against the DNA. Germline CDR1 and CDR2: MDHEN and SYDVKM. The CDR3 length equals 12 residues, ends included. The CDR3 is CASSTTRGGRAI.

This chain connects TRBV4-3 to TRBJ2-2, with 7 bases fitting TRBD2. With V trimmed by 5 bases and J by 0 bases, 3 bases remained unmatched. Germline loops: CDR1 LGHNA, CDR2 YSLEER. This CDR3 has 15 amino acids. The CDR3 reads CASSSTSSNTGELFF. CDR3 in DNA: TGCGCCAGCAGCTCGACTAGCTCGAACACCGGGGAGCTGTTTTTT.